This TCR beta chain is from a study of T cell responses to AZD1222 COVID-19 vaccine. Study in general: Second-dose schedules of about 4 or about 12 weeks were combined. Whole-study results and caveats: It was only after the peak T cell response that any repertoires were sampled. Donors were chiefly white British, with a greater number of females, and clonal diversity was perhaps underestimated.

A remark on this clone: What it recognizes is unknown.

Germline CDR1 and CDR2: LGHNA and YNFKEQ. The CDR3 extends over 17 amino acids. V lost 4 bases, J lost 8 bases, and 26 bases lay in between. Clones were sequenced by immunoSEQ multiplex PCR, and TCRdb holds only the in-frame ones, with some missing. The sample lists some 200,000 clones; approximately 91% were seen once. The TCR sequence derives from an adult in good health. The material sequenced was peripheral blood, taken on day 0 of AZD1222 vaccination. The chain employs TRBV4-2 and TRBJ1-2; a weak D match, TRBD1 (5 bases). CDR3 region: CASSRTPFGTGWEGYTF. CDR3 coding DNA: TGTGCCAGCAGCCGCACGCCTTTCGGGACTGGATGGGAGGGCTACACCTTC.